This passage covers 24 T cell receptor beta chains from one sample sequenced in a study of T cell responses to AZD1222 COVID-19 vaccine. Sequencing was performed with immunoSEQ multiplex PCR; in TCRdb, only in-frame clones are kept and a portion is missing. The table has around 200,000 clones, roughly 88% seen once. Source: peripheral blood, taken on day 0 of AZD1222 vaccination. The receptors derive from an adult in good health.

The chain employs TRBV10-1 and TRBJ1-3, with D hard to call. The CDR3 is made up of 15 amino acids. Germline V gene data show CDR1 as WNHNN and CDR2 as SYGVQD (reference sequence). Trimming shortened V by 2 bases and J by 0 bases, and 8 bases separated the two germline ends. Written as DNA, the CDR3 is TGCGCCAGCAGTGAGAAGGGTTACTCTGGAAACACCATATATTTT. It codes for CASSEKGYSGNTIYF.

The chain's CDR3 is CASREYFTGGGGQPQHF. The CDR3 DNA follows: TGTGCCAGCAGGGAATACTTCACAGGGGGCGGTGGTCAGCCCCAGCATTTT. The chain recombines TRBV6-1 with TRBJ1-5; 9 bases are shared with TRBD1. Trimming took 6 bases from V and 6 from J; bases not matched to a gene: 15. The CDR3 is 17 amino acids. The V gene's germline CDR1 is MNHNS and CDR2 SASEGT.

In DNA form, the CDR3 reads TGTGCCAGCAGTGAAAGAGGGATTAGCAATCAGCCCCAGCATTTT. Its protein is CASSERGISNQPQHF. The chain joins TRBV2 to TRBJ1-5; D unclear. Looked up from germline, CDR1 is SNHLY and CDR2 is FYNNEI. The germline V and J ends were trimmed by 2 bases and 0 bases, with 8 bases remaining between them. The CDR3 contains 15 residues.

The chain employs TRBV9 and TRBJ2-3, with D perhaps TRBD2 (6 bases). Germline V gene lookup returns CDR1 SGDLS and CDR2 YYNGEE. V dropped 3 bases and J dropped 0 bases, with 17 bases sitting between them. The CDR3 length is 17 residues. The CDR3 region is CASSATQGGASTDTQYF. CDR3 in DNA: TGTGCCAGCAGCGCTACCCAGGGCGGGGCCAGCACAGATACGCAGTATTTT.

J is TRBJ1-2 and V is TRBV6-1; D uncertain. Trimming stripped 3 bases from V and 4 bases from J, with 6 bases between. CDR3 length equals 12 residues. Looked up from germline, CDR1 is MNHNS and CDR2 is SASEGT. In nucleotides, the CDR3 is TGTGCCAGCAGTGACCAGCCCTATGGCTACACCTTC. Residues: CASSDQPYGYTF.

The chain carries TRBV28 and TRBJ1-2; D remains unclear. The CDR3 has 18 residues. Germline V gene data show CDR1 as MDHEN and CDR2 as SYDVKM. The ends were cut back, 2 bases at V and 1 base at J, with 20 bases in the middle. CDR3 in amino acids: CASSLRKWQAGVNYGYTF. CDR3 DNA: TGTGCCAGCAGTTTAAGAAAGTGGCAGGCAGGCGTTAACTATGGCTACACCTTC.

The chain links TRBV9 to TRBJ2-3; D is unresolved. CDR1 SGDLS and CDR2 YYNGEE come from the germline V gene. The V end lost 0 bases, the J end lost 1 base, and 12 bases lay between the germline ends. The CDR3 totals 16 residues. CDR3 loop: CASSVGPDVGTDTQYF. CDR3 DNA sequence: TGTGCCAGCAGCGTAGGCCCCGACGTCGGCACAGATACGCAGTATTTT.

The chain uses TRBV2 and TRBJ1-1; 9 nucleotides align to TRBD1. The ends lost 6 bases at V and 5 bases at J; junction bases unmatched: 7. Germline V gene lookup returns CDR1 SNHLY and CDR2 FYNNEI. CDR3 length equals 14 residues. The CDR3 nucleotides are TGTGCCAGCAGACGGACAGGGGTAGGGACTGAAGCTTTCTTT. It encodes CASRRTGVGTEAFF.

This chain joins TRBV19 and TRBJ2-1; the match to TRBD2 covers 9 bases. This CDR3 is built from 17 residues. V dropped 3 bases and J dropped 0; count of bases not matched to a gene: 6. The germline gives CDR1 LNHDA, CDR2 SQIVND (reference sequence). As DNA, the CDR3 is TGTGCCAGTAGTATCACTAGCGGGTGGAGCTCCTACAATGAGCAGTTCTTC. It codes for CASSITSGWSSYNEQFF.

This clone occurred a few times. Other DNA sequences from this sample encode an identical CDR3 as well. The CDR3, as DNA: TGTGCCAGCAGCGTAGTAGCGGGACAGGGTTCACCCCTCCACTTT. Its protein is CASSVVAGQGSPLHF. This sequence joins TRBV9 and TRBJ1-6; TRBD1 aligns across 9 bases. The J segment lost 9 bases and the V segment lost 0 bases, leaving 4 bases of the junction unmatched. The CDR3 consists of 15 residues. CDR1 and CDR2 (germline): SGDLS, YYNGEE.

V gene TRBV28 combines with J gene TRBJ2-7; 9 nucleotides align to TRBD2. Trimming removed 5 bases from V and 4 bases from J; junction bases left unmatched: 12. This CDR3 has 16 residues. Germline V gene data show CDR1 as MDHEN and CDR2 as SYDVKM. The CDR3 is CASSPSGGRAAYEQYF. In DNA, the CDR3 is TGTGCCAGCAGTCCCTCGGGCGGGAGGGCCGCTTACGAGCAGTACTTC.

This chain links TRBV24-1 with TRBJ1-2; D may be TRBD1 (6 bases). CDR1 is KGHDR, CDR2 SFDVKD, per germline. There are 13 residues in the CDR3. V dropped 3 bases and J dropped 5 bases, with 9 bases sitting between them. CDR3 nucleotide sequence: TGTGCCACCAGTGATGGGGACAATTATGGCTACACCTTC. Translation gives CATSDGDNYGYTF.

The chain couples TRBV3-1 (or the pseudogene TRBV3-2) to TRBJ2-3; D may match TRBD1 or TRBD2 (5 bases each). V was cut by 4 bases and J by 1 base, with 18 bases left in between. This CDR3 contains 17 residues. In germline, CDR1 is LGHDT, CDR2 YNNKEL (reference sequence). This CDR3 is CASSPGALLRGTDTQYF. In DNA form, the CDR3 reads TGTGCCAGCAGCCCCGGGGCTCTTTTAAGGGGCACAGATACGCAGTATTTT.

CDR3 DNA: TGTGCCAGCAGCTTAGACAGCTTCCTTGACGAGCAGTACTTC. Encoded protein: CASSLDSFLDEQYF. This chain uses TRBV7-2 with TRBJ2-7; D not resolved. The V end lost 1 base, the J end lost 5 bases, and 12 bases lay between the germline ends. The germline CDR1 and CDR2 sequences are SGHTA and FQGNSA. The CDR3 loop spans 14 amino acids.

This chain joins TRBV5-1 and TRBJ1-2; no clear D gene. Deletions cut 0 bases from V and 4 bases from J, with 10 bases between. Germline CDR1 and CDR2: SGHRS and YFSETQ. The length of the CDR3 is 14 residues. DNA of the CDR3: TGCGCCAGCAGCTTGGGTACGGGAGGCTATGGCTACACCTTC. Translation: CASSLGTGGYGYTF.

CDR3 protein: CASSLGQAQDYGYTF. The CDR3 nucleotides read TGCGCCAGCAGCCTCGGACAGGCTCAGGACTATGGCTACACCTTC. This rearrangement joins TRBV5-1 to TRBJ1-2; TRBD1 aligns across 7 bases. This CDR3 is 15 amino acids long. The junction had 9 bases not matched to a gene; V was cut back by 4 bases and J by 3 bases. Germline assignment: CDR1 SGHRS and CDR2 YFSETQ.

In this sample, this clone turned up once. This sequence joins TRBV30 and TRBJ1-5; 9 bases agree with TRBD1. The J segment lost 1 base and the V segment lost 6 bases, leaving 7 bases of the junction unmatched. This CDR3 contains 15 residues. Germline V gene lookup returns CDR1 GTSNPN and CDR2 SVGIG (reference sequence). CDR3 bases: TGTGCCTGTAAACAGGGGGCCGGGAGCAATCAGCCCCAGCATTTT. It translates to CACKQGAGSNQPQHF.

The rearrangement joins TRBV19 to TRBJ1-5; D not certain. From germline, CDR1 is LNHDA and CDR2 SQIVND (reference sequence). The CDR3 loop spans 13 amino acids. V was cut by 4 bases and J by 5 bases, with 9 bases left in between. The CDR3 loop is CASSTGPYQPQHF. CDR3 DNA sequence: TGTGCCAGTAGTACTGGACCCTATCAGCCCCAGCATTTT.

This chain joins TRBV19 and TRBJ2-7, with a tentative D call TRBD2 (6 bases). The CDR3 sequence is 15 residues long. V was pared by 7 bases and J by 2 bases, with 18 bases between. Germline values: CDR1 LNHDA, CDR2 SQIVND (reference sequence). The CDR3 DNA follows: TGTGCCAGTACCCTCCCGAGGAGGGGTACCTACGAGCAGTACTTC. This translates into CASTLPRRGTYEQYF.

This clone was recorded only once. J is TRBJ2-5 and V is TRBV19; a possible D gene is TRBD2 (5 bases). There are 13 residues in the CDR3. Trimming took 2 bases from V and 1 from J, leaving 5 bases between them. Germline CDR1 reads LNHDA; CDR2 reads SQIVND (reference sequence). In DNA, the CDR3 is TGTGCCAGTAGTATAACTAGCCAAGAGACCCAGTACTTC. Protein product: CASSITSQETQYF.

This clone was observed a handful of times. The chain is built from TRBV5-1 and TRBJ2-1; 7 bases line up with TRBD2. The trim removed 0 bases at V and 5 bases at J, leaving 8 bases unmatched. CDR3 length: 16 residues. Germline V lookup: CDR1 SGHRS, CDR2 YFSETQ. DNA for the CDR3: TGCGCCAGCAGCTTGGGGCCGGGAGGAGGACACAATGAGCAGTTCTTC. It translates to CASSLGPGGGHNEQFF. Supplemented by reference TRBV5-1 and TRBJ2-1, the full variable domain reads KAGVTQTPRYLIKTRGQQVTLSCSPISGHRSVSWYQQTPGQGLQFLFEYFSETQRNKGNFPGRFSGRQFSNSRSEMNVSTLELGDSALYLCASSLGPGGGHNEQFFGPGTRLTVL.

The rearrangement joins TRBV27 to TRBJ2-7; D possibly corresponds to TRBD2 (5 bases). Germline CDR1 MNHEY, CDR2 SMNVEV (reference sequence). CDR3 length: 15 residues. The V gene lost 6 bases and the J gene lost 3 bases, with 18 bases spanning the gap. CDR3 protein: CASSRPGEKGYEQYF. The CDR3, as DNA: TGTGCCAGCAGCCGACCCGGGGAAAAGGGCTACGAGCAGTACTTC.

This clone has more than one count but fewer than ten. This sequence joins TRBV4-1 and TRBJ2-7; no clear D. This CDR3 comprises 14 residues. V lost 0 bases, J lost 1 base, and 7 bases lay in between. CDR1 is MGHRA, CDR2 YSYEKL, per germline. This chain's CDR3 is CASSQDLRSYEQYF. CDR3 nucleotide sequence: TGCGCCAGCAGCCAAGATCTCAGATCCTACGAGCAGTACTTC.

The chain uses TRBV5-1 and TRBJ2-7; 10 nucleotides line up with TRBD1. This CDR3 contains 15 residues. V trimming: 0 bases; J trimming: 6 bases; junction bases outside the gene matches: 6. Germline assignment: CDR1 SGHRS and CDR2 YFSETQ. The CDR3 reads CASSLADGQGGEQYF. In nucleotides, the CDR3 is TGCGCCAGCAGCTTGGCCGACGGACAGGGGGGCGAGCAGTACTTC.